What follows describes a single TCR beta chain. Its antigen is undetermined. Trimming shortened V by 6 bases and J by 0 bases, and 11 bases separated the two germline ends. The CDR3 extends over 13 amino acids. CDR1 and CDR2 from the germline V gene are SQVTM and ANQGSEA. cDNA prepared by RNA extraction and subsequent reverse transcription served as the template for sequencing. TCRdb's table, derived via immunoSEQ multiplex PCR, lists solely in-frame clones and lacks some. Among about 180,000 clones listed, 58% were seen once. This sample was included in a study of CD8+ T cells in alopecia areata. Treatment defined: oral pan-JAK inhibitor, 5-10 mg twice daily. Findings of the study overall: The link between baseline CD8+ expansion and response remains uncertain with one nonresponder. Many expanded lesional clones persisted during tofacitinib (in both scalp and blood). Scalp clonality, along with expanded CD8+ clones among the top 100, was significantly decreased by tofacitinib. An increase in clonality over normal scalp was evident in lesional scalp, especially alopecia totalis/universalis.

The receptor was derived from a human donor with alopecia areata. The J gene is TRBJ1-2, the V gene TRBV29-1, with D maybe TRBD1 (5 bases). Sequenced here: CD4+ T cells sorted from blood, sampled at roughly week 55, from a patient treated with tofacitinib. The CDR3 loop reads CSVMDTANYGYTF. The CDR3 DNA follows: TGCAGCGTGATGGACACGGCTAACTATGGCTACACCTTC.